This T cell receptor beta chain appears in the sequencing data of a study of control samples from healthy donors and cancer patients. TCRdb's copy holds only in-frame clones and misses some; the assay was immunoSEQ multiplex PCR. The sample includes some 410,000 clones, 80% to 95% of them seen just once. The junction had 8 bases not matched to a gene; V was cut back by 2 bases and J by 8 bases. The CDR3 has 15 amino acids. Germline V gives CDR1 SGHTA, CDR2 FQGNSA. The receptor comes from a man between 40 and 49 years old with head and neck cancer. Sequencing input: PBMCs. The rearrangement uses TRBV7-2 and TRBJ2-2; 7 nucleotides align to TRBD1. DNA of the CDR3: TGTGCCAGCAGCTTACTAGAGGGGGCAAGAGGGGAGCTGTTTTTT. It is translated as CASSLLEGARGELFF.